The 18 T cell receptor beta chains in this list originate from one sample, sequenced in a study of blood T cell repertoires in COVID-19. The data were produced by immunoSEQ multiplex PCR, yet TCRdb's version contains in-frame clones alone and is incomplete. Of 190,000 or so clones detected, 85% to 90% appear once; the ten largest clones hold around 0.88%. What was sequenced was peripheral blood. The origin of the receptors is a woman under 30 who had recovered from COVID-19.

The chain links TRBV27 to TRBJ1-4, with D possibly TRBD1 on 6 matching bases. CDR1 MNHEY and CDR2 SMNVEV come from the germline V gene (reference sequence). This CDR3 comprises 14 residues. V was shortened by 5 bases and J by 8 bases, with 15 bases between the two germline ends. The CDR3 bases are TGTGCCAGCAGTCCAGACGGGGGGCGAGAAAAACTGTTTTTT. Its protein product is CASSPDGGREKLFF.

CDR3 sequence reads: CASGVNEQFF. The CDR3 DNA sequence: TGTGCCAGCGGAGTTAATGAGCAGTTCTTC. The V and J genes are TRBV2 and TRBJ2-1; D is uncertain. V lost 8 bases, J lost 7 bases, and 6 bases lay in between. The CDR3 is 10 amino acids. Germline-derived CDR1 and CDR2 are SNHLY and FYNNEI.

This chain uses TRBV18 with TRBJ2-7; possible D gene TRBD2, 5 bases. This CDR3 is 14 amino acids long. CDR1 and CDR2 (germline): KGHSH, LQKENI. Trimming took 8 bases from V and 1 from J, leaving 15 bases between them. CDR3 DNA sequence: TGTGCCAGCGTAGCTCTGGGAGAATCCTACGAGCAGTACTTC. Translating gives CASVALGESYEQYF. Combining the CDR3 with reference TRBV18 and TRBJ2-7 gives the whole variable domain NAGVMQNPRHLVRRRGQEARLRCSPMKGHSHVYWYRQLPEEGLKFMVYLQKENIIDESGMPKERFSAEFPKEGPSILRIQQVVRGDSAAYFCASVALGESYEQYFGPGTRLTVT.

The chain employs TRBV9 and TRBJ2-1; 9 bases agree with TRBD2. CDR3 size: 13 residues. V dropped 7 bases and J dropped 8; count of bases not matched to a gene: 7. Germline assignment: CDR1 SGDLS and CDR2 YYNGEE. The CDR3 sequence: CASGAGGSYEQFF. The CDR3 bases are TGTGCCAGCGGAGCGGGGGGTAGCTATGAGCAGTTCTTC.

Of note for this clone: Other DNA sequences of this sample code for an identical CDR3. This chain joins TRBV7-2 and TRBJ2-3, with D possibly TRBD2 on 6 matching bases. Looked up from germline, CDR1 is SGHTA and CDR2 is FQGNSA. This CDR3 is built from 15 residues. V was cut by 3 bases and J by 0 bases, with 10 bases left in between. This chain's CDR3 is CASSLGGTSTDTQYF. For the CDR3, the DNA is TGTGCCAGCAGCTTGGGCGGGACTAGCACAGATACGCAGTATTTT. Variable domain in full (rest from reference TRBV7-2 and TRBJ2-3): GAGVSQSPSNKVTEKGKDVELRCDPISGHTALYWYRQSLGQGLEFLIYFQGNSAPDKSGLPSDRFSAERTGGSVSTLTIQRTQQEDSAVYLCASSLGGTSTDTQYFGPGTRLTVL.

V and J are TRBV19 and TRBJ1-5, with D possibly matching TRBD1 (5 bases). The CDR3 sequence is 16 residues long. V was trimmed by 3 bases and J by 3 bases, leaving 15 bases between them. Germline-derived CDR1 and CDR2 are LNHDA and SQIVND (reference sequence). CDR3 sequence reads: CASSMDWGGVNQPQHF. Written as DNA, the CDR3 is TGTGCCAGTAGTATGGATTGGGGGGGGGTCAATCAGCCCCAGCATTTT.

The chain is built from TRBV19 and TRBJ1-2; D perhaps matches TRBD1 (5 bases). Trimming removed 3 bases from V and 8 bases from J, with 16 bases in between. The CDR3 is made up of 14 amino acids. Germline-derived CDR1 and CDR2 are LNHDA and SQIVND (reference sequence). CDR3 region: CASSMEQALPGYTF. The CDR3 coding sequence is TGTGCCAGTAGTATGGAACAGGCCCTACCCGGCTACACCTTC.

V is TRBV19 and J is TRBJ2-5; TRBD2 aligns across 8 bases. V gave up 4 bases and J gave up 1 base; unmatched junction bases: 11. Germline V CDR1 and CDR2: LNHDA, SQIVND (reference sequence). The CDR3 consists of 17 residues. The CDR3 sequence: CASSKGVSGILQETQYF. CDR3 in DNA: TGTGCCAGTAGTAAGGGGGTTAGCGGGATTCTCCAAGAGACCCAGTACTTC.

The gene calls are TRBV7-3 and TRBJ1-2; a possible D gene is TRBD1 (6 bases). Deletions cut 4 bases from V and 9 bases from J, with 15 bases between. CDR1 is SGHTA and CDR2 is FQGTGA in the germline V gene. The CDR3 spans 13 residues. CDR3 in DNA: TGTGCCAGCAGCTCCAGCACTCAGGGGAGCTACACCTTC. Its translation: CASSSSTQGSYTF. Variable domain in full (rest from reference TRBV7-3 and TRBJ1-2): GAGVSQTPSNKVTEKGKYVELRCDPISGHTALYWYRQSLGQGPEFLIYFQGTGAADDSGLPNDRFFAVRPEGSVSTLKIQRTERGDSAVYLCASSSSTQGSYTFGSGTRLTVV.

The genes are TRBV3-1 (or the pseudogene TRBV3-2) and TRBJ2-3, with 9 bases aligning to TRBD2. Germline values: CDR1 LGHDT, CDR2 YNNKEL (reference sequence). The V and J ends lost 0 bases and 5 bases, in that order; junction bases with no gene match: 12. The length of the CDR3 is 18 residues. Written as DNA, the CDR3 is TGTGCCAGCAGCCAAGATAAGTCGCTAGCGGGAAATAAAGATACGCAGTATTTT. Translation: CASSQDKSLAGNKDTQYF.

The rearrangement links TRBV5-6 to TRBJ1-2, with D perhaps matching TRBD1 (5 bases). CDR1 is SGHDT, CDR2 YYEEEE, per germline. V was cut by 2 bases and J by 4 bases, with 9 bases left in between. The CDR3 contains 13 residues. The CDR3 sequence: CASSFQGGYGYTF. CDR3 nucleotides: TGTGCCAGCAGCTTTCAGGGCGGCTATGGCTACACCTTC.

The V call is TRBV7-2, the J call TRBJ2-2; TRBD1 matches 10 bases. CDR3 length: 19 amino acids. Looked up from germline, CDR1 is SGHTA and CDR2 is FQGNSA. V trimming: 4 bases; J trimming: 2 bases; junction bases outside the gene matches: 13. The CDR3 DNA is TGTGCCAGCAGCTCCCGCCGTCCCGGGACAGGGGCCAACACCGGGGAGCTGTTTTTT. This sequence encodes CASSSRRPGTGANTGELFF.

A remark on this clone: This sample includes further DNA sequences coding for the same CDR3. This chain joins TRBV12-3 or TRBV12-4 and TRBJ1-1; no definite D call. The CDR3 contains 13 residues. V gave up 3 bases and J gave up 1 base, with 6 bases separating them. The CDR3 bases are TGTGCCAGCAGTTTGGGCAGGAACACTGAAGCTTTCTTT. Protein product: CASSLGRNTEAFF.

In DNA form, the CDR3 reads TGTGCCAGCAGCTTAGGCCTCGGTAGCGGGAGGGGCACAGATACGCAGTATTTT. It encodes CASSLGLGSGRGTDTQYF. This chain connects TRBV13 to TRBJ2-3, with TRBD2 matching 11 bases. The CDR3 length is 18 residues. The V segment lost 0 bases and the J segment 1 base; nucleotides outside the gene matches: 6. CDR1 is PRHDT and CDR2 is FYEKMQ in the germline V gene (reference sequence).

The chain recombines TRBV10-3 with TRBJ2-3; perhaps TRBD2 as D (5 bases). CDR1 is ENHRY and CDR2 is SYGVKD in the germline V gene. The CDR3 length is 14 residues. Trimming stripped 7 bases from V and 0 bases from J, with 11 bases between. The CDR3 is CAIKEGESTDTQYF. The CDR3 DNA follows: TGTGCCATCAAAGAGGGAGAGAGCACAGATACGCAGTATTTT.

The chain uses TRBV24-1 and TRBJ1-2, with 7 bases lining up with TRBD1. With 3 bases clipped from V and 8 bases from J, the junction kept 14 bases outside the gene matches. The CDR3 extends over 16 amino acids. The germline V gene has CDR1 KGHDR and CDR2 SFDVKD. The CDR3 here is CATSDDRTGPGEGYTF. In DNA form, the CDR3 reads TGTGCCACCAGTGATGATCGGACAGGCCCAGGGGAAGGCTACACCTTC.

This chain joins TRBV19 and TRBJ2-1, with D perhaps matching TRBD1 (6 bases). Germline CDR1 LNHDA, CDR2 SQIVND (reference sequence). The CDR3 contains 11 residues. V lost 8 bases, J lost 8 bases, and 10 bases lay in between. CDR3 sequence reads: CASAQGYEQFF. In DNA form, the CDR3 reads TGTGCCAGTGCACAGGGATATGAGCAGTTCTTC.

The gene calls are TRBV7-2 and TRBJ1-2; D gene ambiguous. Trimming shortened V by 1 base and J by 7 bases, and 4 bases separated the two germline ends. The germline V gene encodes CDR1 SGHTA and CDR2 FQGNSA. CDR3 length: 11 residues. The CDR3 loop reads CASSLVSGYTF. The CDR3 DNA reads TGTGCCAGCAGCTTAGTCTCTGGCTACACCTTC.